This T cell receptor beta chain was captured in a study of beta chain features in type 1 diabetes. Findings of the study overall: The influence of HLA type on TCRB rearrangement stayed undetermined. The cDNA sequencing approach could over-represent high-TCR-expressing cells. Type 1 diabetes patients showed a moderate but significant shortening of TCRB CDR3s in all four CD4+ subsets.

Every donor had blood drawn once into heparin, around 120 mL on average. This clone was detected only a few times. Its antigen is undetermined. The CDR3 is 17 residues long. Germline CDR1 and CDR2: SGHRS and YFSETQ. The J segment lost 0 bases and the V segment lost 4 bases, leaving 8 bases of the junction unmatched. The isolated RNA, all of it, was reverse transcribed, so expressed TCRB transcripts were what got sequenced. Sequencing was performed with immunoSEQ multiplex PCR; in TCRdb, only in-frame clones are kept and a portion is missing. The sample has 350,000 to 450,000 clones; about 15% are singletons.

The specimen sequenced was naive CD4+ T cells from blood. The sequence was obtained from a woman aged 18-30 years in good health. This chain joins TRBV5-1 and TRBJ2-2; 8 positions match TRBD1. This CDR3 reads CASSPHWTGTNTGELFF. Written as DNA, the CDR3 is TGCGCCAGCAGCCCGCATTGGACAGGGACGAACACCGGGGAGCTGTTTTTT. Full variable domain (remainder filled in from reference TRBV5-1 and TRBJ2-2): KAGVTQTPRYLIKTRGQQVTLSCSPISGHRSVSWYQQTPGQGLQFLFEYFSETQRNKGNFPGRFSGRQFSNSRSEMNVSTLELGDSALYLCASSPHWTGTNTGELFFGEGSRLTVL.